The clone carrying this T cell receptor (beta chain) was counted between two and nine times. Its antigen is still unknown. The CDR3 totals 17 residues. Germline V CDR1 and CDR2: LGHNA, YNFKEQ. V lost 0 bases, J lost 1 base, and 16 bases lay in between. These data originate in a study of CD8+ T cells in alopecia areata. Study-level background: Oral tofacitinib, 5 to 10 mg twice daily, was given in an open-label trial. Study-wide points: Scalp lesions, especially in alopecia totalis/universalis, had higher clonality than normal scalp.

Extraction of RNA preceded its reverse transcription into cDNA, which served as the sequencing template. Measured with immunoSEQ multiplex PCR; TCRdb has only the in-frame clones, and not every one. Among under 15,000 clones listed, more than 45% were seen once. Collected material from alopecia areata patients comprised lesional scalp punch biopsies and peripheral blood. The sample taken for sequencing was skin. This sequence joins TRBV4-2 and TRBJ2-7; maybe TRBD2 (6 bases). The source is a human donor with alopecia areata. As DNA, the CDR3 is TGTGCCAGCAGCCAAGACCCATCAGCGGGCTTTTCCTACGAGCAGTACTTC. Translated, it gives CASSQDPSAGFSYEQYF.